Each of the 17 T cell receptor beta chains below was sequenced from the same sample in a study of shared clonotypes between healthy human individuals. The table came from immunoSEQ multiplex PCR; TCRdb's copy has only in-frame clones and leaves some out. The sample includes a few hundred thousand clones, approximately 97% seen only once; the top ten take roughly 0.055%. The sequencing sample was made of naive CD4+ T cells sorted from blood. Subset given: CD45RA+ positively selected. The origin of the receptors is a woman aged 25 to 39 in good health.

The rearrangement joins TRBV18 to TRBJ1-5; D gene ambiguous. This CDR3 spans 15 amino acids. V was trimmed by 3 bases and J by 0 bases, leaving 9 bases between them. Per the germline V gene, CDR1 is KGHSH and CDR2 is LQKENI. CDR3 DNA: TGTGCCAGCTCACCCTCGGAAATTAGCAATCAGCCCCAGCATTTT. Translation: CASSPSEISNQPQHF.

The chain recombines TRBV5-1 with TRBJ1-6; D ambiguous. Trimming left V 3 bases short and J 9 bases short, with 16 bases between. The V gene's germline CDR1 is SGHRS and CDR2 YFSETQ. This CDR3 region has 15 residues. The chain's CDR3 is CASSSLTASGSPLHF. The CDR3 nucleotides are TGCGCCAGCAGCTCATTGACGGCAAGTGGTTCACCCCTCCACTTT.

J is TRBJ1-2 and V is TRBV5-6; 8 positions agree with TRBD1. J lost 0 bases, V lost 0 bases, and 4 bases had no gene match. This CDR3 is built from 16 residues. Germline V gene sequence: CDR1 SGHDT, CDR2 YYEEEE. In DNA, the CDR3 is TGTGCCAGCAGCTTGGGTACAGGGGGATCTAACTATGGCTACACCTTC. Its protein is CASSLGTGGSNYGYTF.

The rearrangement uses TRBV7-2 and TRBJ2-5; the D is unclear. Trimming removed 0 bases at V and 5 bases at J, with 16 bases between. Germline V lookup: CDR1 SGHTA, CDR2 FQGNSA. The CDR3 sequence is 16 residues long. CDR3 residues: CASSLANTVAAETQYF. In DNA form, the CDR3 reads TGTGCCAGCAGCTTAGCGAACACCGTTGCCGCCGAGACCCAGTACTTC.

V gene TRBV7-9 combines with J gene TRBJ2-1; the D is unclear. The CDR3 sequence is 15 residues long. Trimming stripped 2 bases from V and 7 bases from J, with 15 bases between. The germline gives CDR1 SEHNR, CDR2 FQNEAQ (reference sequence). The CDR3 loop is CASSLLRSPGNEQFF. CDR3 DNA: TGTGCCAGCAGCTTATTACGGTCCCCTGGGAATGAGCAGTTCTTC.

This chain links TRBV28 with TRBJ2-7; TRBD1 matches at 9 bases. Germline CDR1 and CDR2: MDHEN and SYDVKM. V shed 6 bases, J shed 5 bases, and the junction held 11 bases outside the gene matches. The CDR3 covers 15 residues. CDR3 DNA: TGTGCCAGCAGCTTAAAACTCCGGACAGGGGACGAGCAGTACTTC. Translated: CASSLKLRTGDEQYF.

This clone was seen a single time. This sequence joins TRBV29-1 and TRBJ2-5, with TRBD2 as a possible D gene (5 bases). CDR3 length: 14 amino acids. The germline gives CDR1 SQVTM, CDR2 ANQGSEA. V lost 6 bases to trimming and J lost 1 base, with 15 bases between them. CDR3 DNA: TGCAGCGTGGCCGCGAGGGTGGGCCAAGAGACCCAGTACTTC. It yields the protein CSVAARVGQETQYF.

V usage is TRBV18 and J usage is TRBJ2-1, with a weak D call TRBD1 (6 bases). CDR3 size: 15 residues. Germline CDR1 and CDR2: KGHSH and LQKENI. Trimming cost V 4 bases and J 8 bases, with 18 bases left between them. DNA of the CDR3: TGTGCCAGCTCACGGGGAATCGGACAGTCGCATGAGCAGTTCTTC. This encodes CASSRGIGQSHEQFF.

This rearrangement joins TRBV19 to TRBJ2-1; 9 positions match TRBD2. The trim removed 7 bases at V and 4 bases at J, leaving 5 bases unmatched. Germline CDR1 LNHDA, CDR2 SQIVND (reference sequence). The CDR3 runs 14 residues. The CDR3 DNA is TGTGCCAGTATAGGCGGGAGGGATTACAATGAGCAGTTCTTC. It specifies CASIGGRDYNEQFF.

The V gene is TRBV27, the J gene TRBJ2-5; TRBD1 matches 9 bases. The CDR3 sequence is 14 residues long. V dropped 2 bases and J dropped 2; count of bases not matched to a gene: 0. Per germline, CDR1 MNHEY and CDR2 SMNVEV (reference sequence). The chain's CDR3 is CASSLGTGQETQYF. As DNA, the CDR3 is TGTGCCAGCAGTTTAGGGACAGGGCAAGAGACCCAGTACTTC.

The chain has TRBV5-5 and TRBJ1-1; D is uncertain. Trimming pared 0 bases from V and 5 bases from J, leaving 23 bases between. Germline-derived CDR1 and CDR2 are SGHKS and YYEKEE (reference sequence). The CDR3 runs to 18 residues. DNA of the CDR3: TGTGCCAGCAGCTTGGCCGAGTTAGGGCAGGCCCTGAGGACTGAAGCTTTCTTT. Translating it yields CASSLAELGQALRTEAFF.

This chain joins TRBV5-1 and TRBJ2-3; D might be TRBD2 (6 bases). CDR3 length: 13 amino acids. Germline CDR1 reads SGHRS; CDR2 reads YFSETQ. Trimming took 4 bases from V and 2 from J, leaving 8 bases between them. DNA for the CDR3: TGCGCCAGCAGCGGACTAAACACAGATACGCAGTATTTT. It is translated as CASSGLNTDTQYF. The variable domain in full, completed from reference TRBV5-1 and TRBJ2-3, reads KAGVTQTPRYLIKTRGQQVTLSCSPISGHRSVSWYQQTPGQGLQFLFEYFSETQRNKGNFPGRFSGRQFSNSRSEMNVSTLELGDSALYLCASSGLNTDTQYFGPGTRLTVL.

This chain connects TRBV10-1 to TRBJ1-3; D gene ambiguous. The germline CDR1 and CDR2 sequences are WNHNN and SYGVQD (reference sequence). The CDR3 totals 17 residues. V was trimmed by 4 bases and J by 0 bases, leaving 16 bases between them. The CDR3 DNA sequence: TGCGCCAGCAGTGGTCCCGTAATCCGGAACTCTGGAAACACCATATATTTT. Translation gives CASSGPVIRNSGNTIYF.

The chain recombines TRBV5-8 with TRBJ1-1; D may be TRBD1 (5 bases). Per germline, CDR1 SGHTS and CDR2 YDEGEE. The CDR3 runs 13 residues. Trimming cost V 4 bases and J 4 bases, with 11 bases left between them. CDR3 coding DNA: TGTGCCAGCAGCCCGATTGGGGGCACTGAAGCTTTCTTT. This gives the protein CASSPIGGTEAFF. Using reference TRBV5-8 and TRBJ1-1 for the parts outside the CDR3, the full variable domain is EAGVTQSPTHLIKTRGQQATLRCSPISGHTSVYWYQQALGLGLQFLLWYDEGEERNRGNFPPRFSGRQFPNYSSELNVNALELEDSALYLCASSPIGGTEAFFGQGTRLTVV.

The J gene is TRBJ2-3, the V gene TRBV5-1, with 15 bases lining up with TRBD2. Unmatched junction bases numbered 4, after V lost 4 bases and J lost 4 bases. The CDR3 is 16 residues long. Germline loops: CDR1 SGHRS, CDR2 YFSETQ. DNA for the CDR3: TGCGCCAGCAGCCTGGGACTAGCGGGAGGATCAGATACGCAGTATTTT. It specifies CASSLGLAGGSDTQYF.

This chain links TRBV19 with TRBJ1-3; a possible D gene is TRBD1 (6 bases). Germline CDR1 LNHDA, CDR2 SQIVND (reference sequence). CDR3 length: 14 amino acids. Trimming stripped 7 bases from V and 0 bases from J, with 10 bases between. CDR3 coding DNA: TGTGCCAGTACCGGACAGTCCTCTGGAAACACCATATATTTT. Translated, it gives CASTGQSSGNTIYF.

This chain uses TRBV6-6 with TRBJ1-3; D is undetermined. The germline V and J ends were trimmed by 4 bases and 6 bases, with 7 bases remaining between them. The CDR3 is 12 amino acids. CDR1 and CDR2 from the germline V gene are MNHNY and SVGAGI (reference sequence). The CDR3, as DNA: TGTGCCAGCAGTTTTGGGGTAAACACCATATATTTT. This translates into CASSFGVNTIYF.